The rows below give T cell receptor beta chains drawn from one sample of a study of blood T cells in healthy people across ages. TCRdb re-called the 5' RACE reads with MiXCR, one entry per CDR3 protein. The sample comprises about 1.7 million distinct CDR3 sequences, roughly 27% of which are singletons, and less than 9.5% rests with the top ten. Sequenced sample: blood. These receptor sequences come from a woman aged 25 to 39 in good health. Each CDR3 is given with its conserved first and last residue. A D gene is named only where the DNA matches it firmly. Clone size is given for some rows only: seen once, a few or many times, or a class if the clone is expanded.

many	TRBV18	TRBJ2-7	NA	CASSFHRGYEQYF	TGTGCCAGCTCGTTCCATCGGGGGTACGAGCAGTACTTC
few	TRBV20-1	TRBJ2-1	TRBD2	CSAGTSGSSYNEQFF	TGCAGTGCTGGGACTAGCGGGAGCTCCTACAATGAGCAGTTCTTC
NA	TRBV2	TRBJ1-5	NA	CASRRGLNSNQPQHF	TGTGCCAGCCGGAGGGGGTTGAATAGCAATCAGCCCCAGCATTTT
few	TRBV5-1	TRBJ2-1	NA	CASSPVNLGSYNEQFF	TGCGCCAGCAGCCCGGTGAATTTGGGCTCCTACAATGAGCAGTTCTTC
NA	TRBV7-3	TRBJ2-3	TRBD2	CASSLLKLAGGQDTQYF	TGTGCCAGCAGCTTATTAAAACTAGCGGGGGGGCAAGATACGCAGTATTTT
many	TRBV10-3	TRBJ1-6	NA	CAISESRDSPLHF	TGTGCCATCAGTGAGTCCAGGGATTCACCCCTCCACTTT
NA	TRBV7-9	TRBJ1-1	TRBD1	CASSSEGQGNTEAFF	TGTGCCAGCAGCTCAGAGGGACAGGGGAACACTGAAGCTTTCTTT
NA	TRBV5-1	TRBJ1-1	NA	CASKGPPGHLNTEAFF	TGCGCCAGCAAGGGTCCCCCGGGACATCTGAACACTGAAGCTTTCTTT
NA	TRBV11-2	TRBJ2-3	NA	CASSLAVKRHPPDTQYF	TGTGCCAGCAGCTTGGCAGTCAAGAGACATCCTCCCGATACGCAGTATTTT
few	TRBV18	TRBJ2-5	NA	CASFKQARRHETQYF	TGTGCCAGCTTCAAGCAGGCCCGACGGCATGAGACCCAGTACTTC
few	TRBV4-1	TRBJ1-2	NA	CASSQDQGGPYGYTF	TGCGCCAGCAGCCAAGATCAGGGAGGCCCCTATGGCTACACCTTC
few	TRBV7-3	TRBJ1-2	TRBD1	CASSLQQGDVYGYTF	TGTGCCAGCAGCTTACAGCAGGGGGACGTCTATGGCTACACCTTC
NA	TRBV7-9	TRBJ2-7	NA	CASSLDSSYNEQYF	TGTGCCAGCAGCTTAGACAGTTCCTACAATGAGCAGTACTTC
NA	TRBV10-3	TRBJ2-1	NA	CAISESSLDGNNEQFF	TGTGCCATCAGTGAGTCGTCCCTAGACGGAAACAATGAGCAGTTCTTC
few	TRBV9	TRBJ2-2	NA	CASSVGVGGGELFF	TGTGCCAGCAGCGTAGGCGTTGGGGGCGGGGAGCTGTTTTTT
NA	TRBV2	TRBJ2-4	TRBD1	CASSAWTGGARIQYF	TGTGCCAGCAGTGCTTGGACAGGGGGCGCGAGGATTCAGTACTTC
NA	TRBV7-3	TRBJ2-5	NA	CASSVQGGDETQYF	TGTGCCAGCAGCGTGCAGGGGGGGGACGAGACCCAGTACTTC
NA	TRBV5-1	TRBJ2-5	TRBD2	CASKRGEETQYF	TGCGCCAGCAAACGGGGGGAGGAGACCCAGTACTTC
few	TRBV4-1	TRBJ1-5	TRBD1	CASSQGFGGGQGVSNQPQHF	TGCGCCAGCAGCCAAGGTTTTGGAGGCGGACAGGGGGTCAGCAATCAGCCCCAGCATTTT
few	TRBV6-2/TRBV6-3	TRBJ2-1	TRBD2	CASRTLAGGMDEQFF	TGTGCCAGCAGGACACTAGCGGGGGGGATGGATGAGCAGTTCTTC
few	TRBV24-1	TRBJ2-7	NA	CATGVEGADDEQYF	TGTGCCACCGGAGTGGAGGGGGCGGACGACGAGCAGTACTTC
many	TRBV20-1	TRBJ1-4	NA	CSARDRGRVGEKLFF	TGCAGTGCTAGAGATCGAGGCAGGGTTGGGGAAAAACTGTTTTTT
few	TRBV7-2	TRBJ1-2	NA	CASSSTSKNYGYTF	TGTGCCAGCAGCTCCACCTCCAAAAACTATGGCTACACCTTC
few	TRBV28	TRBJ2-3	NA	CASSPLGTVGTDTQYF	TGTGCCAGCAGCCCACTCGGGACTGTGGGCACAGATACGCAGTATTTT
few	TRBV27	TRBJ2-7	TRBD1	CASGPLNPGQGGNEQYF	TGTGCCAGCGGACCCCTAAACCCGGGACAGGGGGGTAACGAGCAGTACTTC
many	TRBV9	TRBJ2-7	NA	CASSAGRDQTYEQYF	TGTGCCAGCAGCGCTGGCCGGGACCAAACCTACGAGCAGTACTTC
NA	TRBV6-5	TRBJ2-7	NA	CASSFRGPNEQYF	TGTGCCAGCAGTTTTAGGGGTCCCAATGAGCAGTACTTC